This T cell receptor beta chain appears in the sequencing data of a study of blood T cells in healthy people across ages. Study-level results: Naive CD4+ cell counts and diversity both ran higher in long-lived than in aged donors.

Worth noting for this clonotype: Its antigen is as yet unknown.

It was with a sample-barcoded 5' primer and a J-beta primer mix that a second PCR of roughly 6 to 11 cycles was run. MiXCR, run by TCRdb on the 5' RACE reads, gives a single entry per CDR3 protein. The table lists a few hundred thousand distinct CDR3 sequences, roughly 28% of them singletons. The CDR3 has 13 amino acids. CDR1 is SEHNR and CDR2 is FQNEAQ in the germline V gene (reference sequence). V gave up 5 bases and J gave up 9 bases, with 14 bases separating them. Sequencing was performed on blood. The chain recombines TRBV7-9 with TRBJ2-1; D unresolved. This TCR came from a woman in her 70s in good health. The CDR3: CASSGTALGEQFF. In DNA, the CDR3 is TGTGCCAGCAGCGGCACAGCTTTGGGTGAGCAGTTCTTC.